This entry describes one T cell receptor (beta chain). Its antigen remains unidentified. CD4+ T cells that had been cultured provided DNA sequenced with the Oncomine TCR Beta short-read assay. DNA came from CD4+ T cells after culture. TCRdb independently ran MiXCR on the PCR reads; one entry per CDR3 protein. This table holds some 14,000 distinct CDR3 sequences, roughly 56% found once. Treatment denoted: approximately 10-day PBMC culture with coronavirus spike peptide pools or control peptides (ViraFEST assay). Germline-derived CDR1 and CDR2 are SGHTA and FQGNSA. V dropped 0 bases and J dropped 8 bases, with 10 bases sitting between them. The CDR3 runs 13 residues. This sample stems from a study of vaccination and CD4 T cells after COVID-19. Study observations and caveats: Among reactive clones from convalescent patients, a median 86.3% appeared only post-vaccination.

This TCR came from a human donor who had recovered from COVID-19. The chain uses TRBV7-2 and TRBJ1-2; D not certain. Sequenced input: CD4+ T cells from blood, cultured in vitro. CDR3 loop: CASSLALSGGYTF. CDR3 DNA: TGTGCCAGCAGCTTAGCCCTCTCGGGGGGCTACACCTTC.